The source of this TCR beta chain is a study of T-cell reconstitution after alpha-beta-depleted transplantation in children. This clonotype was observed many times. Its target is not known. Germline lookup yields CDR1 ENHRY and CDR2 SYGVKD. This CDR3 contains 14 residues. With 6 bases removed from V and 2 bases from J, the gap between germline ends came to 13 bases. The TCRbeta library incorporated unique molecular identifiers. TCRdb itself ran the PCR reads through MiXCR, one entry per CDR3 protein. The table records approximately 120,000 distinct CDR3 sequences, roughly 10% of them present only once. Broader study findings: In patients about two months after transplant, alpha-beta T cells reportedly arose from several hundred expanded graft clones. T-cell numbers and diversity one year post-transplant derived largely from freshly generated T cells.

Here the sequenced sample was PBMCs, mostly from graft donor cells, taken 180 days after TCRalphabeta/CD19-depleted stem cell transplant. The receptor's source is a girl under three years old who had a stem cell transplant for combined immunodeficiency, so the T cells may come from the graft donor. This chain connects TRBV10-3 to TRBJ1-1, with D possibly being TRBD1 (6 bases). As DNA, the CDR3 is TGTGCCATCAGCCTGGACAGTACTAACACTGAAGCTTTCTTT. Translating gives CAISLDSTNTEAFF.